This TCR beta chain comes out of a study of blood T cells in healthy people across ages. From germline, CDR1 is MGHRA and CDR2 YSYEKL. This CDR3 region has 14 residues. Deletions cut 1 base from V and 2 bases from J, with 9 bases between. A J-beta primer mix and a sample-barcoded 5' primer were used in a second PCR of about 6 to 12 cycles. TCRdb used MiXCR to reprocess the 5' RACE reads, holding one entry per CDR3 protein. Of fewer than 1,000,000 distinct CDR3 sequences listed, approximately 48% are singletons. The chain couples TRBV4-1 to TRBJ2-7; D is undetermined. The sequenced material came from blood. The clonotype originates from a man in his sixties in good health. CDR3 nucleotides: TGCGCCAGCAGCCAAGGCTCATACACCTACGAGCAGTACTTC. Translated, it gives CASSQGSYTYEQYF.